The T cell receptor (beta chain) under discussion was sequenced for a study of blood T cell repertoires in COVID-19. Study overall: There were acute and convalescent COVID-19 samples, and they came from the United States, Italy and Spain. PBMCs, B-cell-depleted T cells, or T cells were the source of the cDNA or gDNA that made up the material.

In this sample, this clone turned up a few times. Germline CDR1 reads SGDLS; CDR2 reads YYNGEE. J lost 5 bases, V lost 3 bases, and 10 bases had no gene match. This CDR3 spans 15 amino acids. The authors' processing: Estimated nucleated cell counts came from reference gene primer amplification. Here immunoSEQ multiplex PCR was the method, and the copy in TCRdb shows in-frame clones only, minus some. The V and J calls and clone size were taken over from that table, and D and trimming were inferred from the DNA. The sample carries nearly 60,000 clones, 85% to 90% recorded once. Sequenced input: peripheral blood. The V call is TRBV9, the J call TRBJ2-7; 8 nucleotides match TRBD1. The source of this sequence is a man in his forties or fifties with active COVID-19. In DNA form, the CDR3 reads TGTGCCAGCAGCGACAGGGGGTCGGACATCCACGAGCAGTACTTC. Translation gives CASSDRGSDIHEQYF.